These T cell receptor beta chains were read from a single sample in a study of T cell responses to AZD1222 COVID-19 vaccine. Sequencing used immunoSEQ multiplex PCR; TCRdb keeps in-frame clones, though not all of them. The sample shows 100,000 to 150,000 clones, roughly 90% of them seen only once. The sample in question was peripheral blood, obtained on day 0 of AZD1222 vaccination. The receptors shown here come from an adult in good health. Each CDR3 is given with its conserved first and last residue. The order of the fields is V gene, D gene, J gene, clone size, CDR3 DNA, CDR3 protein. A D gene is named only where the DNA matches it firmly. Only some rows state a clone size, as once, few, many or a class for expanded clones.

>TRBV7-6|-|TRBJ2-3|-
TGTGCCAGCAGCTTAGCCGGGGAACGCACAGATACGCAGTATTTT
CASSLAGERTDTQYF
>TRBV5-4|TRBD1|TRBJ2-5|once
TGTGCCAGCAGCTTGCTAGGGGGCAGTGCGGAGACCCAGTACTTC
CASSLLGGSAETQYF
>TRBV2|-|TRBJ1-6|-
TGTGCCAGCAGTGACGGGGGGGAGGCTTCACCCCTCCACTTT
CASSDGGEASPLHF
>TRBV29-1|TRBD1|TRBJ1-2|-
TGCAGCGTTGAAGATCCCGAAGACAGGGGAGGGGAAAGGGGTAACTATGGCTACACCTTC
CSVEDPEDRGGERGNYGYTF
>TRBV4-2|-|TRBJ1-6|-
TGTGCCAGCAGCCAAGTTTTGTTGGGGGGCTCCTATAATTCACCCCTCCACTTT
CASSQVLLGGSYNSPLHF
>TRBV19|-|TRBJ2-5|-
TGTGCCAGTAGTAAGCTCAGCCAAGAGACCCAGTACTTC
CASSKLSQETQYF
>TRBV3-1/TRBV3-2|-|TRBJ2-3|-
TGTGCCAGCAGCCAAGATTTCCGTTCGCGTACGGGATCTAGCACAGATACGCAGTATTTT
CASSQDFRSRTGSSTDTQYF
>TRBV9|TRBD2|TRBJ2-2|-
TGTGCCAGCAGCTCCCCCTCCGGGAGGGACACGTCGAACACCGGGGAGCTGTTTTTT
CASSSPSGRDTSNTGELFF
>TRBV6-1|-|TRBJ1-1|-
TGTGCCAGCAGTGAAGCGCTACTAGAAGCTTTCTTT
CASSEALLEAFF
>TRBV2|TRBD1|TRBJ2-1|-
TGTGCCAGCCCGGGACAGGGGGCGCGGGAGTCCTACAATGAGCAGTTCTTC
CASPGQGARESYNEQFF
>TRBV15|TRBD2|TRBJ2-7|-
TGTGCCACCAGCAGAGCTCGATTCGGAGCGGGAAACTACAACGAGCAGTACTTC
CATSRARFGAGNYNEQYF
>TRBV2|TRBD1|TRBJ1-5|-
TGTGCCACCGGACAGGGGAATGGTCAGCCCCAGCATTTT
CATGQGNGQPQHF
>TRBV27|-|TRBJ1-6|-
TGTGCCAGCAGTTTATCGCAAGATCACCCCGGGGGGAGAATTTCACCCCTCCACTTT
CASSLSQDHPGGRISPLHF
>TRBV11-2|TRBD1|TRBJ1-1|-
TGTGCCAGCAGCTTATCAGGGGGGTCCACTGAAGCTTTCTTT
CASSLSGGSTEAFF
>TRBV28|-|TRBJ2-7|-
TGTGCCAGCACGAAGGCGGTTTCCTACGAGCAGTACTTC
CASTKAVSYEQYF
>TRBV6-5|-|TRBJ1-4|-
TGTGCCAGCAGTTCGGACGGAGCAACTAATGAAAAACTGTTTTTT
CASSSDGATNEKLFF